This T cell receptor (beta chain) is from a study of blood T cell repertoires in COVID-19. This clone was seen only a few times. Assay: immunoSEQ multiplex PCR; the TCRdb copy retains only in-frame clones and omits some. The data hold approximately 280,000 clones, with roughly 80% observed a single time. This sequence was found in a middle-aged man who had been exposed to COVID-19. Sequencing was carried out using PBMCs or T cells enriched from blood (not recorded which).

CDR3 loop: CASIPQGHNSPLHF. CDR3 sequence (DNA): TGTGCCAGCATACCACAGGGTCATAATTCACCCCTCCACTTT. The chain joins TRBV7-9 to TRBJ1-6, with a possible D match to TRBD1 (6 bases). Germline V lookup: CDR1 SEHNR, CDR2 FQNEAQ (reference sequence). The CDR3 totals 14 residues. Trimming removed 7 bases at V and 5 bases at J, with 12 bases between.